This is a list of T cell receptor beta chains from one sample in a study of T cell changes during pregnancy in multiple sclerosis. The table came from immunoSEQ multiplex PCR; TCRdb's copy has only in-frame clones and leaves some out. The repertoire holds approximately 23,000 clones, 91% seen once, with 0.67% in the top ten. The sequencing used CD4+ T cells from peripheral blood mononuclear cells, collected in the third trimester of pregnancy. These receptors were taken from a female donor in good health, enrolled as a control in a pregnancy study. CDR3s include the opening cysteine and the closing phenylalanine or tryptophan. D genes are given only for firm matches. Clone sizes are given selectively: once, few, many, or a class where the clone is expanded.

>.|TRBJ1-4|TRBV7-2|.
CASSLGLTNEKLFF
TGTGCCAGCAGCTTAGGGCTCACTAATGAAAAACTGTTTTTT
>TRBD1|TRBJ1-2|TRBV29-1|.
CSGGGANYGYTF
TGCAGCGGAGGGGGCGCTAACTATGGCTACACCTTC
>.|TRBJ2-1|TRBV5-1|.
CASSSGPWRWGVDNEQFF
TGCGCCAGCAGCTCGGGTCCGTGGAGGTGGGGGGTCGACAATGAGCAGTTCTTC
>TRBD1|TRBJ2-7|TRBV30|.
CAWSGGQGASGRYEQYF
TGTGCCTGGAGTGGGGGACAGGGGGCTAGCGGACGCTACGAGCAGTACTTC
>TRBD1|TRBJ2-5|TRBV28|.
CASAPGDRDTSEQYF
TGTGCCAGCGCTCCGGGGGACAGGGATACATCAGAGCAGTACTTC
>.|TRBJ2-7|TRBV19|.
CATRQGLGSSLYEQYF
TGTGCCACCCGACAGGGACTTGGTTCGAGTCTCTACGAGCAGTACTTC
>.|TRBJ1-5|TRBV7-9|.
CASSPDTGTAPQHF
TGTGCCAGCAGCCCCGACACTGGAACGGCGCCCCAGCATTTT
>.|TRBJ1-2|TRBV9|.
CASSVVQGWGYTF
TGTGCCAGCAGCGTAGTGCAGGGGTGGGGCTACACCTTC
>.|TRBJ1-5|TRBV7-2|.
CASSLVRGGQPQHF
TGTGCCAGCAGCTTAGTCAGGGGTGGTCAGCCCCAGCATTTT
>.|TRBJ1-1|TRBV4-2|.
CASSQDLVQGSEAFF
TGTGCCAGCAGCCAAGATCTAGTACAGGGAAGTGAAGCTTTCTTT
>TRBD1|TRBJ1-3|TRBV6-6|.
CASSTGGGNTIYF
TGTGCCAGCAGTACAGGGGGGGGAAACACCATATATTTT
>TRBD2|TRBJ2-7|TRBV27|.
CASRSGGTYEQYF
TGTGCCAGCAGGTCCGGGGGGACCTACGAGCAGTACTTC
>TRBD1|TRBJ2-7|TRBV6-1|.
CASMGTAYSYEQYF
TGTGCCAGCATGGGGACAGCTTACTCCTACGAGCAGTACTTC
>.|TRBJ2-5|TRBV19|.
CASSIDQAGQETQYF
TGTGCCAGTAGTATAGATCAGGCAGGACAAGAGACCCAGTACTTC
>.|TRBJ1-4|TRBV19|.
CASSPRRGPTNEKLFF
TGTGCCAGTAGTCCCAGGCGGGGTCCAACTAATGAAAAACTGTTTTTT
>.|TRBJ1-1|TRBV5-1|.
CASTLGGRPGTEAFF
TGCGCCAGCACCCTTGGTGGCCGCCCGGGAACTGAAGCTTTCTTT
>.|TRBJ1-1|TRBV18|once
CASSPEVPYSTEAFF
TGTGCCAGCTCACCAGAGGTTCCATATTCTACTGAAGCTTTCTTT
>.|TRBJ1-2|TRBV6-1|.
CASSEKKPGGIYTF
TGTGCCAGCAGTGAAAAGAAGCCTGGGGGCATCTACACCTTC
>TRBD1|TRBJ2-3|TRBV19|.
CASSARIGGTGATDTQYF
TGTGCCAGTAGTGCAAGGATCGGAGGGACAGGGGCCACAGATACGCAGTATTTT
>TRBD1|TRBJ2-1|TRBV5-1|few
CASSDQPGQGSNNEQFF
TGCGCCAGCAGCGACCAACCGGGACAGGGTAGTAATAATGAGCAGTTCTTC
>.|TRBJ1-2|TRBV6-5|.
CASSKGWGYTF
TGTGCCAGCTCCAAGGGGTGGGGCTACACCTTC
>TRBD1|TRBJ2-3|TRBV7-2|.
CASSTRRQGGTDTQYF
TGTGCCAGCAGCACCAGGCGACAGGGTGGCACAGATACGCAGTATTTT
>.|TRBJ2-5|TRBV14|few
CASSQELARETQYF
TGTGCCAGCAGCCAAGAATTAGCACGGGAGACCCAGTACTTC
>.|TRBJ1-2|TRBV2|few
CASTRGVGLNYTF
TGTGCCAGCACCAGGGGAGTGGGGTTAAACTACACCTTC
>.|TRBJ1-2|TRBV4-3|.
CASSQDSGGVRYGYTF
TGCGCCAGCAGCCAAGATTCGGGGGGGGTAAGATATGGCTACACCTTC
>.|TRBJ2-7|TRBV5-1|.
CASSLAPGFYEQYF
TGCGCCAGCAGCTTGGCCCCGGGGTTTTACGAGCAGTACTTC
>TRBD1|TRBJ1-2|TRBV30|.
CAWSADRGGYTF
TGTGCCTGGAGTGCTGACAGGGGGGGCTACACCTTC
>.|TRBJ2-7|TRBV7-9|once
CASSPGTGQYF
TGTGCCAGCAGCCCCGGGACTGGGCAGTACTTC
>TRBD1|TRBJ1-2|TRBV19|.
CASSTGQGGGYTF
TGTGCCAGTAGTACGGGACAGGGTGGCGGCTACACCTTC
>TRBD2|TRBJ2-1|TRBV4-3|medium-sized
CASSQGAGGRYNEQFF
TGCGCCAGCAGCCAAGGGGCGGGGGGCCGATACAATGAGCAGTTCTTC
>.|TRBJ2-7|TRBV10-3|.
CAISESGGHYEQYF
TGTGCCATCAGTGAGTCTGGCGGGCACTACGAGCAGTACTTC
>.|TRBJ2-5|TRBV5-1|.
CASSLFKAGAQETQYF
TGCGCCAGCAGCTTGTTTAAGGCGGGGGCCCAAGAGACCCAGTACTTC
>.|TRBJ1-5|TRBV28|.
CASTPSRSGVRGRTQHF
TGTGCCAGCACCCCCTCCCGTTCAGGCGTAAGGGGTCGGACCCAGCATTTT
>TRBD2|TRBJ2-1|TRBV7-9|.
CASSLGLAGEGEQFF
TGTGCCAGCAGCTTAGGCCTAGCGGGAGAGGGTGAGCAGTTCTTC
>TRBD1|TRBJ2-7|TRBV2|few
CASIRDRVLLEQYF
TGTGCCAGCATAAGGGACAGGGTCCTCCTCGAGCAGTACTTC
>.|TRBJ2-3|TRBV5-1|few
CASSLVLDTQYF
TGCGCCAGCAGCTTGGTTCTGGATACGCAGTATTTT
>TRBD1|TRBJ2-7|TRBV19|.
CASSPGTGRSYEQYF
TGTGCCAGTAGTCCCGGGACAGGGAGGTCCTACGAGCAGTACTTC
>.|TRBJ1-5|TRBV15|.
CATSLRQGRNQPQHF
TGTGCCACCAGCTTACGTCAGGGGCGGAATCAGCCCCAGCATTTT
>.|TRBJ1-5|TRBV11-3|.
CASSLDGEGVDSNQPQHF
TGTGCCAGCAGCTTAGATGGGGAAGGGGTGGATAGCAATCAGCCCCAGCATTTT
>.|TRBJ1-2|TRBV4-1|.
CASSQVLQGRGLFYGYTF
TGCGCCAGCAGCCAAGTGTTACAGGGCAGGGGTCTGTTCTATGGCTACACCTTC
>.|TRBJ2-2|TRBV29-1|.
CSVGKGAGELFF
TGCAGCGTTGGGAAGGGGGCCGGGGAGCTGTTTTTT